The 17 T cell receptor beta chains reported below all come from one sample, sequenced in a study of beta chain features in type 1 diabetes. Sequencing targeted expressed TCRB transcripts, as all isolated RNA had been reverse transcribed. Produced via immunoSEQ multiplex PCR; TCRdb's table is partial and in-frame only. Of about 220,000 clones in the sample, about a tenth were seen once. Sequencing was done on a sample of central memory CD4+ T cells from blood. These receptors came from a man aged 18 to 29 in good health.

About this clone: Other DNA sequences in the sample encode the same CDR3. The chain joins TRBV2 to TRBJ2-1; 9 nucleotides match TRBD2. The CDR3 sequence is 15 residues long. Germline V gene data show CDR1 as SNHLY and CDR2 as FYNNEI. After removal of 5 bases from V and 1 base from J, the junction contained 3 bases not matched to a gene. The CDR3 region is CASSRSGSSYNEQFF. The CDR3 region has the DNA TGTGCCAGCAGTCGTAGCGGGAGTTCCTACAATGAGCAGTTCTTC.

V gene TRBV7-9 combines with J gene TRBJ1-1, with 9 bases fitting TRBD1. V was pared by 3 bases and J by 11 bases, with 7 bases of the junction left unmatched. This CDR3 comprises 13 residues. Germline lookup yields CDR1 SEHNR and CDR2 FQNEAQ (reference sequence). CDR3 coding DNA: TGTGCCAGCAGCTTCCAAGACAGGGGGTATGCTTTCTTT. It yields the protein CASSFQDRGYAFF.

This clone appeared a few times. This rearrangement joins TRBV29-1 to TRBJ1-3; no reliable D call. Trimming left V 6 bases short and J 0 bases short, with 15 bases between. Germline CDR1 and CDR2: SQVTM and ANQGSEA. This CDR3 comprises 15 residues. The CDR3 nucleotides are TGCAGCGTCGCTGGACGGTCGAGCTCTGGAAACACCATATATTTT. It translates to CSVAGRSSSGNTIYF.

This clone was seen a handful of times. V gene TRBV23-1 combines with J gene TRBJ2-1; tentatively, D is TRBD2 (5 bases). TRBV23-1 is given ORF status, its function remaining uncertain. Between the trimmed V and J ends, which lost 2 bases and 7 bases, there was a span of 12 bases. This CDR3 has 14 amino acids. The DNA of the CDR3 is TGCGCCAGCAGTCAAGAGAGGCCGGGGAATGAGCAGTTCTTC. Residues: CASSQERPGNEQFF.

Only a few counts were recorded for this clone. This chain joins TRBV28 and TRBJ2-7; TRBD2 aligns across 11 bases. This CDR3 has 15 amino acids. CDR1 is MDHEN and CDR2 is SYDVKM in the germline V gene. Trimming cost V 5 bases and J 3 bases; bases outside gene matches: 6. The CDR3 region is CASSLGLAESYEQYF. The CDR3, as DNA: TGTGCCAGCAGTCTGGGACTAGCGGAGAGCTACGAGCAGTACTTC.

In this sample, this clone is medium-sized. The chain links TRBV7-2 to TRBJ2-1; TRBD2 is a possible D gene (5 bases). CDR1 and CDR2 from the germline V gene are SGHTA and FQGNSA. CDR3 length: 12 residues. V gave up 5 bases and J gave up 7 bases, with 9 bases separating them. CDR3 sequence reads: CASSPTSNEQFF. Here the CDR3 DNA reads TGTGCCAGCAGCCCAACTAGTAATGAGCAGTTCTTC.

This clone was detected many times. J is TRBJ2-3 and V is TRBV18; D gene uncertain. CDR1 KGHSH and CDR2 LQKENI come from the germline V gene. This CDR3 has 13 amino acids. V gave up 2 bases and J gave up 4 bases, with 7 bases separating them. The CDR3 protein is CASSPDQADTQYF. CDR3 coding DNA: TGTGCCAGCTCACCAGATCAAGCAGATACGCAGTATTTT. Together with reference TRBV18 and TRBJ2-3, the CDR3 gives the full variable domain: NAGVMQNPRHLVRRRGQEARLRCSPMKGHSHVYWYRQLPEEGLKFMVYLQKENIIDESGMPKERFSAEFPKEGPSILRIQQVVRGDSAAYFCASSPDQADTQYFGPGTRLTVL.

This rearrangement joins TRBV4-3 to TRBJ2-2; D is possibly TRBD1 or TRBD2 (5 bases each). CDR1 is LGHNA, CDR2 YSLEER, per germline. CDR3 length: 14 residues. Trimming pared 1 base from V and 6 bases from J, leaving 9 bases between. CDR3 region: CASSQGSGPGELFF. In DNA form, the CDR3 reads TGCGCCAGCAGCCAAGGCTCGGGACCCGGGGAGCTGTTTTTT.

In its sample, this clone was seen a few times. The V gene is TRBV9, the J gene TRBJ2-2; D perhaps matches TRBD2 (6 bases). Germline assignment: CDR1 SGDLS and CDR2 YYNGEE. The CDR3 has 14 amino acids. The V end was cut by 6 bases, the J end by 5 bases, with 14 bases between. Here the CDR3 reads CASNPSARTGELFF. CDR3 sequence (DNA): TGTGCCAGCAACCCTAGCGCCCGTACCGGGGAGCTGTTTTTT.

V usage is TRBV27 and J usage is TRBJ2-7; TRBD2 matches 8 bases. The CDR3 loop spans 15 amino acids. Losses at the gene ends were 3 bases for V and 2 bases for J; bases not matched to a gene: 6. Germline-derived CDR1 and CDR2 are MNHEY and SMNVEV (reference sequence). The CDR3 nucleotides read TGTGCCAGCAGTTTTATGCGGGAGGCAACCTACGAGCAGTACTTC. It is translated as CASSFMREATYEQYF.

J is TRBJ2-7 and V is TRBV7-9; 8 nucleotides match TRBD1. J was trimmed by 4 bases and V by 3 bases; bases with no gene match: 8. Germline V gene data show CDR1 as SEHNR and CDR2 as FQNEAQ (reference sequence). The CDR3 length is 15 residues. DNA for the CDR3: TGTGCCAGCAGCTTGGCAGGGGGCGGCTCTTACGAGCAGTACTTC. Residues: CASSLAGGGSYEQYF.

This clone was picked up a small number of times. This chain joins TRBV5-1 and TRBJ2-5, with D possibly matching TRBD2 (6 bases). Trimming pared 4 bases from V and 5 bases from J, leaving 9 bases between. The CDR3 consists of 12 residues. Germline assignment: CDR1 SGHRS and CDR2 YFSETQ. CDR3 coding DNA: TGCGCCAGCAGCCCGGGGGTTGAGACCCAGTACTTC. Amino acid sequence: CASSPGVETQYF.

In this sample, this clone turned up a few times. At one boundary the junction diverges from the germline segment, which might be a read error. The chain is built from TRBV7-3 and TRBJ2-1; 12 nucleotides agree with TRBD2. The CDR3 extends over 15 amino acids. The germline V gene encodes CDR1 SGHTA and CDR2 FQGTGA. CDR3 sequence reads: CASRLGLAGSNEQFF. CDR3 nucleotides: TGCGCCAGCAGGCTCGGACTAGCGGGGAGCAATGAGCAGTTCTTC.

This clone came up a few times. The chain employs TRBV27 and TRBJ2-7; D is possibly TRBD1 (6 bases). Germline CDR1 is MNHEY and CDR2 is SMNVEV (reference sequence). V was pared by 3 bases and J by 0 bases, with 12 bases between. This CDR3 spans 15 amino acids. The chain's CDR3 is CASSFQGHDSYEQYF. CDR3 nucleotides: TGTGCCAGCAGTTTTCAGGGGCACGACTCCTACGAGCAGTACTTC.

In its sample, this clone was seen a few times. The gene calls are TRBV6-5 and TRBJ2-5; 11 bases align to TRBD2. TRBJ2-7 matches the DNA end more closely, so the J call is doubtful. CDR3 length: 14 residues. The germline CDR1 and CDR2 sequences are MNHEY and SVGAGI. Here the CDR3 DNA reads TGTGCCAGCAGTTTCCGACTAGCGGGAAGCGAGCAGTACTTC. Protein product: CASSFRLAGSEQYF.

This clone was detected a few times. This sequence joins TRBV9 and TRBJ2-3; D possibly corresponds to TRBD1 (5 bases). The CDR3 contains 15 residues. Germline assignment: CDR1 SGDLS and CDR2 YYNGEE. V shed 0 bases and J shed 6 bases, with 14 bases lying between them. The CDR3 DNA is TGTGCCAGCAGCGTAGCGCAGGCCAGGGTGGATACGCAGTATTTT. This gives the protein CASSVAQARVDTQYF.

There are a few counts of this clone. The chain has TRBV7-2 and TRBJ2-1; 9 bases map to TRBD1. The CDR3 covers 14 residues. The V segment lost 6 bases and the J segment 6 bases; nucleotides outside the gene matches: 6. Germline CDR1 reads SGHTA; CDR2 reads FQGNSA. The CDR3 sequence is CASRDRGLFNEQFF. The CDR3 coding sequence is TGTGCCAGCAGGGACAGGGGTTTATTCAATGAGCAGTTCTTC.